The clone carrying this TCR beta chain was seen a few times. The length of the CDR3 is 10 residues. V lost 9 bases and J lost 3, with 6 bases in between. CDR1 SEHNR and CDR2 FQNEAQ come from the germline V gene (reference sequence). The sample is drawn from a study of beta chain features in type 1 diabetes. As every portion of the isolated RNA was reverse transcribed, the sequencing read expressed TCRB transcripts. Sequenced by immunoSEQ multiplex PCR; TCRdb stores in-frame clones only, minus some. The sample shows under 950,000 clones, under 20% of them seen only once. This sequence was found in a young woman in good health. Sequencing was carried out using naive CD4+ T cells from blood. The chain recombines TRBV7-9 with TRBJ2-7, with D uncertain. The CDR3 reads CASGFYEQYF. The CDR3 bases are TGTGCCAGTGGCTTCTACGAGCAGTACTTC.